The subject of this entry is one T cell receptor beta chain. Its matching antigen is unknown. The record originates from a study of radiation and T cells in renal cell carcinoma. Trimming removed 0 bases from V and 2 bases from J, with 21 bases in between. The germline V gene has CDR1 LGHNA and CDR2 YSLEER. This CDR3 has 19 residues. Sequencing was performed with immunoSEQ multiplex PCR; in TCRdb, only in-frame clones are kept and a portion is missing. Of about 16,000 clones listed, 50% to 65% are singletons. Overall study results and limits: Compared with controls, irradiated tumors showed greater TCR clonality. Only small tumor regions of roughly 1 g were sampled.

Sample treatment: treatment-naive control, cytoreductive nephrectomy. Treatment-naive patients without radiation supplied the control tumors at nephrectomy. This chain links TRBV4-3 with TRBJ2-3; a weak D match, TRBD2 (6 bases). Sequences were derived from tumor tissue, sampled from a patient whose treatment was nephrectomy without radiotherapy. The origin of this receptor is a middle-aged man with renal cell carcinoma. CDR3 sequence reads: CASSQDHVTGAGITDTQYF. The CDR3, as DNA: TGCGCCAGCAGCCAAGATCATGTTACCGGGGCGGGAATCACAGATACGCAGTATTTT.